This record covers a single TCR beta chain. Its antigen remains unknown. Investigators prepared the TCR beta libraries by applying iRepertoire HTBI primers and Arm-PCR of CDR3 regions. Each CDR3 protein is one row after TCRdb ran MiXCR on the multiplex PCR reads. The table shows some 350,000 distinct CDR3 sequences, with roughly 17% occurring only once. Germline V gives CDR1 SGDLS, CDR2 YYNGEE. V was cut by 4 bases and J by 2 bases, with 12 bases left in between. This CDR3 contains 14 residues. The data originate from a study of regulatory T cells in long-lasting Graves disease. The time point was: newly diagnosed GD, antithyroid drugs for less than 3 months. Isolated PBMC RNA provided the starting material for the TCR library. Graves' disease diagnosis relied on American Thyroid Association guidelines. Points from the study as a whole: Whereas 966 public clonotypes were shared by new patients, persistent patients shared more, at over 2,500.

These same records also appear under a second study, on T cells in Graves' hyperthyroidism and ophthalmopathy. According to that study: Most clonotypes that expanded in the thyroid above 0.001 also showed up in blood.

The sample was peripheral blood mononuclear cells (PBMCs), taken at new diagnosis, from a patient treated with antithyroid drugs. This rearrangement joins TRBV9 to TRBJ2-5; no reliable D call. The TCR comes from a woman aged 18-35 years with Graves disease. In DNA form, the CDR3 reads TGTGCCAGCAGCCCCGTCGGAAGGCAAGAGACCCAGTACTTC. It is translated as CASSPVGRQETQYF.